This T cell receptor beta chain is drawn from a study of cytomegalovirus exposure and HLA in healthy donors. This CDR3 comprises 15 residues. Trimming stripped 0 bases from V and 6 bases from J, with 12 bases between. In germline, CDR1 is MGHRA, CDR2 YSYEKL. Relative to its sample, this clone is medium-sized. The primer mix had 60 Vbeta and 13 Jbeta primers. Clones were sequenced by immunoSEQ multiplex PCR, and TCRdb holds only the in-frame ones, with some missing. This sample has about 78,000 clones, with over 55% found just once. Sequencing input: PBMCs. The TCR was taken from a man under 40 in good health and CMV-seropositive. This chain joins TRBV4-1 and TRBJ1-5, with D perhaps TRBD1 (5 bases). This CDR3 reads CASSQEWGGGQPQHF. The CDR3 DNA reads as TGCGCCAGCAGCCAAGAGTGGGGGGGAGGTCAGCCCCAGCATTTT.